This T cell receptor beta chain was recorded in a study of T-cell reconstitution after alpha-beta-depleted transplantation in children. The TCRbeta library was prepared with unique molecular identifiers. TCRdb reprocessed the PCR reads via MiXCR and lists one record per CDR3 protein. The sample shows approximately 400,000 distinct CDR3 sequences, under 20% of them seen only once. This clonotype was seen a handful of times. The antigen remains undetermined. Study-level points and caveats: Expanded graft clones numbering several hundred reportedly gave rise to alpha-beta T cells about two months after transplant. When one year had passed after transplant, most T-cell counts and diversity came from newly produced T cells. Surviving recipient cells, namely T cells and thymic progenitors, were the source of high day-60 TCRbeta diversity in some patients.

Source: PBMCs, mostly from graft donor cells, taken 360 days after TCRalphabeta/CD19-depleted stem cell transplant. The receptor comes from a boy in the first two years of life who had a stem cell transplant for Wiskott-Aldrich syndrome, so the T cells may come from the graft donor.

The CDR3 DNA reads as TGTGCCAGCAGCCAAGATAACCTAGAAGCGGGCACAGATACGCAGTATTTT. Encoded protein: CASSQDNLEAGTDTQYF. V usage is TRBV3-1 and J usage is TRBJ2-3; D is possibly TRBD2 (5 bases). The germline V gene has CDR1 LGHDT and CDR2 YNNKEL (reference sequence). The CDR3 loop spans 17 amino acids. V was pared by 0 bases and J by 1 base, with 14 bases between.